Shown below are 11 T cell receptor beta chains from a single sample sequenced in a study of response to subunit inactivated influenza vaccine. Using its own MiXCR run on the RT-PCR reads, TCRdb lists one record per CDR3 protein. The sample consists of hundreds of thousands of distinct CDR3 sequences, roughly 13% of them appearing once. This specimen consisted of PBMCs from blood, obtained around two weeks before vaccination. These receptors were obtained from a man in his fifties who received an inactivated influenza vaccine.

V and J are TRBV7-8 and TRBJ1-2; 7 positions match TRBD1. V shed 0 bases, J shed 3 bases, and the junction held 4 bases outside the gene matches. The CDR3 spans 15 residues. Germline assignment: CDR1 SGHVS and CDR2 FQNEAQ. The CDR3 protein is CASSLADREYYGYTF. The CDR3 DNA sequence: TGTGCCAGCAGCTTAGCCGACAGGGAATACTATGGCTACACCTTC.

This clonotype was seen more than once but under ten times. The gene calls are TRBV29-1 and TRBJ2-5; TRBD2 agrees at 13 bases. The germline gives CDR1 SQVTM, CDR2 ANQGSEA. J was trimmed by 4 bases and V by 4 bases; bases with no gene match: 3. This CDR3 region has 14 residues. This chain's CDR3 is CSVAWTSGGETQYF. In DNA, the CDR3 is TGCAGCGTTGCCTGGACTAGCGGGGGAGAGACCCAGTACTTC. Supplemented by reference TRBV29-1 and TRBJ2-5, the full variable domain reads SAVISQKPSRDICQRGTSLTIQCQVDSQVTMMFWYRQQPGQSLTLIATANQGSEATYESGFVIDKFPISRPNLTFSTLTVSNMSPEDSSIYLCSVAWTSGGETQYFGPGTRLLVL.

This clonotype was seen repeatedly, ten times or more. The gene calls are TRBV5-6 and TRBJ2-7; D gene uncertain. The V and J ends lost 2 bases and 5 bases respectively, with 8 bases between them. Germline V lookup: CDR1 SGHDT, CDR2 YYEEEE. The CDR3 is 12 amino acids. CDR3 residues: CASSFGLDEQYF. DNA for the CDR3: TGTGCCAGCAGCTTTGGCTTAGACGAGCAGTACTTC.

This clonotype was seen a few times. The chain carries TRBV20-1 and TRBJ1-4; a weak D match, TRBD1 (5 bases). Per germline, CDR1 DFQATT and CDR2 SNEGSKA (reference sequence). The V gene lost 6 bases and the J gene lost 12 bases, with 14 bases spanning the gap. The CDR3 contains 11 residues. The CDR3 region is CSAPRATELFF. The DNA of the CDR3 is TGCAGTGCGCCCAGGGCGACAGAACTGTTTTTT.

The J gene is TRBJ2-7, the V gene TRBV2, with D perhaps TRBD1 (5 bases). The CDR3 is made up of 15 amino acids. Per germline, CDR1 SNHLY and CDR2 FYNNEI. Trimming removed 3 bases at V and 3 bases at J, with 15 bases between. The CDR3 DNA reads TGTGCCAGCAGTGATTCATGGCAGGGTAGCTACGAGCAGTACTTC. Translating gives CASSDSWQGSYEQYF. Full variable domain (rest looked up from reference TRBV2 and TRBJ2-7): EPEVTQTPSHQVTQMGQEVILRCVPISNHLYFYWYRQILGQKVEFLVSFYNNEISEKSEIFDDQFSVERPDGSNFTLKIRSTKLEDSAMYFCASSDSWQGSYEQYFGPGTRLTVT.

This clonotype turned up a few times. This rearrangement joins TRBV7-2 to TRBJ2-4, with 8 nucleotides matching TRBD1. The CDR3 consists of 17 residues. Germline V gene data show CDR1 as SGHTA and CDR2 as FQGNSA. The trim removed 4 bases at V and 11 bases at J, leaving 19 bases unmatched. This CDR3 reads CASSSLPTGARGIVQYF. In nucleotides, the CDR3 is TGTGCCAGCAGCTCTTTACCGACAGGGGCCCGAGGGATTGTTCAGTACTTC.

This clonotype was found a few times. The V call is TRBV18, the J call TRBJ2-3, with D uncertain. The CDR3 has 14 residues. Germline-derived CDR1 and CDR2 are KGHSH and LQKENI. V was shortened by 1 base and J by 5 bases, with 10 bases between the two germline ends. CDR3 sequence: CASSPHATGDTQYF. CDR3 in DNA: TGTGCCAGCTCACCACATGCCACGGGAGATACGCAGTATTTT.

This clonotype was picked up a small number of times. CDR3 sequence reads: CSVLLAGTDTQYF. The CDR3 nucleotides are TGCAGCGTTTTGCTAGCGGGCACAGATACGCAGTATTTT. This rearrangement joins TRBV29-1 to TRBJ2-3; TRBD2 agrees at 7 bases. The CDR3 is 13 amino acids. Germline V gives CDR1 SQVTM, CDR2 ANQGSEA. V shed 5 bases and J 1 base; nucleotides not matched to a gene: 3.

This clonotype occurred many times. This chain uses TRBV7-2 with TRBJ1-2; D not certain. V lost 0 bases, J lost 0 bases, and 8 bases lay in between. The CDR3 length is 15 residues. Germline CDR1 reads SGHTA; CDR2 reads FQGNSA. The CDR3 spells CASSLAGLANYGYTF. CDR3 DNA: TGTGCCAGCAGCTTAGCCGGACTAGCTAACTATGGCTACACCTTC.

The chain is built from TRBV7-2 and TRBJ1-3, with D tentatively TRBD1 (6 bases). Germline V CDR1 and CDR2: SGHTA, FQGNSA. This CDR3 contains 16 residues. V lost 1 base and J lost 2, with 12 bases in between. CDR3 protein: CASSLVGGNTGNTIYF. CDR3 DNA: TGTGCCAGCAGCTTAGTTGGGGGCAATACTGGAAACACCATATATTTT.

In its sample, this clonotype was seen a few times. The chain links TRBV5-1 to TRBJ2-6; D is perhaps TRBD1 (6 bases). The CDR3 totals 19 residues. Germline values: CDR1 SGHRS, CDR2 YFSETQ. Deletions cut 0 bases from V and 0 bases from J, with 16 bases between. The CDR3 DNA is TGCGCCAGCAGCTTGGTTACTGGGGGCGCGGGCTCTGGGGCCAACGTCCTGACTTTC. Its translation is CASSLVTGGAGSGANVLTF.